This T cell receptor beta chain emerged from a study of blood T cell repertoires in COVID-19. The wider study: Italy, Spain and the United States were the sources of the convalescent and acute COVID-19 samples.

In the original analysis: Amplification of reference gene primers was used by the study to estimate nucleated cell counts. Here immunoSEQ multiplex PCR was the method, and the copy in TCRdb shows in-frame clones only, minus some. V and J calls and clone size are copied from that table; D and trimming were computed from the DNA. Of 240,000 or so clones in the sample, just under 90% were seen once. The V gene's germline CDR1 is MDHEN and CDR2 SYDVKM. The CDR3 has 13 amino acids. The V end was cut by 3 bases, the J end by 7 bases, with 10 bases between. This clone was recorded only once. The rearrangement uses TRBV28 and TRBJ1-5; D not certain. The sample consisted of PBMCs or T cells enriched from blood (not recorded which). The TCR was taken from a man aged 45-60 years who had been exposed to COVID-19. The CDR3: CASSFSPHQPQHF. The DNA of the CDR3 is TGTGCCAGCAGTTTTAGCCCGCACCAGCCCCAGCATTTT.